This T cell receptor (beta chain) emerged from a study of T-cell memory formation after mild COVID-19. Study background: Clusters were largely donor specific.

A 5'RACE reaction primed in the constant segment made cDNA libraries of TCR alpha and TCR beta, and these carried sample barcodes and UMIs. TCRdb processed the 5' RACE reads anew with MiXCR; each CDR3 protein has one entry. The profile covers about 470,000 distinct CDR3 sequences, with about 23% appearing a single time and approximately 13% taken by the ten largest. There are a few counts of this clonotype. Its antigen is as yet unknown. Germline V lookup: CDR1 KGHDR, CDR2 SFDVKD. The germline V and J ends were trimmed by 7 bases and 1 base, with 21 bases remaining between them. The CDR3 contains 17 residues. Findings and caveats of the study: Clones contracting across day 15 to 85 had a balanced CD4/CD8 profile; later expanding clones leaned CD4+.

The sample consisted of PBMCs or a T cell subset sorted from them (not recorded which). The chain couples TRBV24-1 to TRBJ2-5; possibly TRBD1 or TRBD2 for D (7 bases each). The sequence derives from an adult woman who had mild COVID-19 (a few samples of this study predate the infection). Cell type and time point are not known. CDR3 bases: TGTGCCACCAGCCCCTCAGGGGGGGGTCGCGGCCAAGAGACCCAGTACTTC. Residues: CATSPSGGGRGQETQYF.